The 2 T cell receptor beta chains below were found in one sample sequenced in a study of blood T cell repertoires in COVID-19. Libraries were prepared by immunoSEQ multiplex PCR; TCRdb keeps only in-frame clonotypes and omits some of them. The sample yields around 130,000 clones, roughly 82% seen once. Material: peripheral blood. Source of these receptors: a human donor in a cohort sampled during active COVID-19.

Details on this clone: This sample also contains other DNA sequences that code for the same CDR3. V is TRBV9 and J is TRBJ2-1; TRBD2 matches at 7 bases. The germline V gene has CDR1 SGDLS and CDR2 YYNGEE. Trimming at V came to 3 bases and at J to 7 bases, leaving 4 bases not matched to a gene. The CDR3 has 13 residues. CDR3 sequence: CASSGTSRNEQFF. DNA of the CDR3: TGTGCCAGCAGCGGGACTAGTAGGAATGAGCAGTTCTTC.

The chain employs TRBV2 and TRBJ2-7, with TRBD2 as a possible D gene (5 bases). The germline V gene has CDR1 SNHLY and CDR2 FYNNEI. V was shortened by 8 bases and J by 5 bases, with 16 bases between the two germline ends. This CDR3 comprises 13 residues. The CDR3 reads CASFRGFVDEQYF. Written as DNA, the CDR3 is TGTGCCAGCTTCCGGGGTTTCGTGGACGAGCAGTACTTC.